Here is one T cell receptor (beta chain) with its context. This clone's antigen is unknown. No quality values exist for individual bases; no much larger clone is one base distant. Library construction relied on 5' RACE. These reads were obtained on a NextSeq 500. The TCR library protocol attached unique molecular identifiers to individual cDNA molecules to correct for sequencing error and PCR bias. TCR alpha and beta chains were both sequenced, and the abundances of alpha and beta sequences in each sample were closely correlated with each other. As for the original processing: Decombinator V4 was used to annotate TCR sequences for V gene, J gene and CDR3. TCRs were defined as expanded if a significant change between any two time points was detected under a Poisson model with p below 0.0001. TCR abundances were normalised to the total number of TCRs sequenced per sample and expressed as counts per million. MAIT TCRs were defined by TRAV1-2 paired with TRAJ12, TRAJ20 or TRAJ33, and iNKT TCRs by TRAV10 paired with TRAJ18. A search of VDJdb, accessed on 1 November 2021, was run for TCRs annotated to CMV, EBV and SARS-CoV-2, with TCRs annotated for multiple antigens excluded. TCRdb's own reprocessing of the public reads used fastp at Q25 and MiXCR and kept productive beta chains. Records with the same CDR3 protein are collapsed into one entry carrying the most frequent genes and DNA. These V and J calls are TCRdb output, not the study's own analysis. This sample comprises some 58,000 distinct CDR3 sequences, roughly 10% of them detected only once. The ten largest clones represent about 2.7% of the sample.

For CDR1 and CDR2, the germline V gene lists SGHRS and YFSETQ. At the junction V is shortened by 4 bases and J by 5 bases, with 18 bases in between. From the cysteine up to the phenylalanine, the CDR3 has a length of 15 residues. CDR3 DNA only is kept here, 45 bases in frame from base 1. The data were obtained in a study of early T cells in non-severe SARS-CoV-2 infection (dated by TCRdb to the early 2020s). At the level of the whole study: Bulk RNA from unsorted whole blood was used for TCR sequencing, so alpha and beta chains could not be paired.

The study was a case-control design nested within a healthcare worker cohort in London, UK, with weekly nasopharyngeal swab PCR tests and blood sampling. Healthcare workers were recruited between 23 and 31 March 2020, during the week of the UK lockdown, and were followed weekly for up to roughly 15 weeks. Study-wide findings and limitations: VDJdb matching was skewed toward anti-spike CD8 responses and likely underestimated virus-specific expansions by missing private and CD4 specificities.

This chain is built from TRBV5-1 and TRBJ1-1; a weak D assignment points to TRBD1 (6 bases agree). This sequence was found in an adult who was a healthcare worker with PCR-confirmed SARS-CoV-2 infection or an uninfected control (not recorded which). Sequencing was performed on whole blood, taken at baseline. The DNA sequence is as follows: TGCGCCAGCAGCCCCGGGACAACCTCAGGGACTGAAGCTTTCTTT. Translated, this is CASSPGTTSGTEAFF.